This TCR beta chain was sequenced during a study of CD8+CD57+ T cells in acquired aplastic anemia. Study-level information: Quantities of DNA derived from sorted CD4+ and CD8+ cells averaged approximately 3.3 ug.

TCR beta VDJ and CDR3 profiling used genomic DNA as template. TCRdb analysed the reads with MiXCR anew, one entry per CDR3 protein. The sample has roughly 180,000 distinct CDR3 sequences, just over 45% seen once. V was clipped by 5 bases and J by 4 bases; unmatched bases: 15. Germline lookup yields CDR1 LNHDA and CDR2 SQIVND (reference sequence). CDR3 length equals 18 residues. Findings of the study overall: Overlap between patients and controls comprised twenty-nine CD8+ CDR3 sequences. Between patients and controls, CD8+ Simpson's diversity did not vary significantly.

There are many counts of this clonotype. Its antigen is unidentified. This sequence was found in a human donor in good health. This chain links TRBV19 with TRBJ2-3; 10 bases agree with TRBD1. The source material was sorted CD4+, CD8+, or CD8+CD57+ T cells (not recorded which) from PBMCs. The CDR3 protein is CASSSMKWTGGGSDTQYF. CDR3 DNA sequence: TGTGCCAGTAGTTCGATGAAGTGGACAGGGGGTGGGTCAGATACGCAGTATTTT. The variable domain in full, completed from reference TRBV19 and TRBJ2-3, reads DGGITQSPKYLFRKEGQNVTLSCEQNLNHDAMYWYRQDPGQGLRLIYYSQIVNDFQKGDIAEGYSVSREKKESFPLTVTSAQKNPTAFYLCASSSMKWTGGGSDTQYFGPGTRLTVL.